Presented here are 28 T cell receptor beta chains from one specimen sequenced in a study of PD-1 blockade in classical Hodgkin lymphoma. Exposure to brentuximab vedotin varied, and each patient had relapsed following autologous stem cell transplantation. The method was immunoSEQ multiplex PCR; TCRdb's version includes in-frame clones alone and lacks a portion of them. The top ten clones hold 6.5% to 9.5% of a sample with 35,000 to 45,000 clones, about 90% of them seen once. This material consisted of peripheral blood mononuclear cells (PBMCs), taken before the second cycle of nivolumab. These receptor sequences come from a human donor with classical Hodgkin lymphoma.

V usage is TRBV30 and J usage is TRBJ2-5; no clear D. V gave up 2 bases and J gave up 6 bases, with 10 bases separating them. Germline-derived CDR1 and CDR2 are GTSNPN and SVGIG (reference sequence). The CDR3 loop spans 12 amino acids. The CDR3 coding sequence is TGTGCCTGGAGTCCCCCTCTGAAGACCCAGTACTTC. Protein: CAWSPPLKTQYF.

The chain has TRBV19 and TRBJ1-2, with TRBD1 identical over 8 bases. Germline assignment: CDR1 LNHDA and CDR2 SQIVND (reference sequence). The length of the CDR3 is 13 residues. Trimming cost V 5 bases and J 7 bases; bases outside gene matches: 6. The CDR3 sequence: CASSGQGASGYTF. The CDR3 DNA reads TGTGCCAGTAGTGGGCAGGGGGCTAGTGGCTACACCTTC.

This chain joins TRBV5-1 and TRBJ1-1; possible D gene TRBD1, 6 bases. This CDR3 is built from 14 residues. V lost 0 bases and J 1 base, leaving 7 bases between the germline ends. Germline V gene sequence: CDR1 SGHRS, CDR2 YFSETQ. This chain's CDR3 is CASSLGQANTEAFF. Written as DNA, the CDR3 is TGCGCCAGCAGCTTGGGACAGGCGAACACTGAAGCTTTCTTT. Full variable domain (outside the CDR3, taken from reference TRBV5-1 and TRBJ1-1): KAGVTQTPRYLIKTRGQQVTLSCSPISGHRSVSWYQQTPGQGLQFLFEYFSETQRNKGNFPGRFSGRQFSNSRSEMNVSTLELGDSALYLCASSLGQANTEAFFGQGTRLTVV.

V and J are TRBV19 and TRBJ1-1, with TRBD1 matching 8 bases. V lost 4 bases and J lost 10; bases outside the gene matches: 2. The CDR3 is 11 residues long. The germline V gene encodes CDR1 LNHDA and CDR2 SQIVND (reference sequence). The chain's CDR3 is CASSTGQGAFF. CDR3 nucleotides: TGTGCCAGTAGTACAGGACAGGGAGCTTTCTTT.

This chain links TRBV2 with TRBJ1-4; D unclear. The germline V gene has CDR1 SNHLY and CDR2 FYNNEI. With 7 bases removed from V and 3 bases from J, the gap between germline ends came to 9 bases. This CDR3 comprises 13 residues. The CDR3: CASNDRPNEKLFF. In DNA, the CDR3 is TGTGCCAGCAACGACCGACCTAATGAAAAACTGTTTTTT.

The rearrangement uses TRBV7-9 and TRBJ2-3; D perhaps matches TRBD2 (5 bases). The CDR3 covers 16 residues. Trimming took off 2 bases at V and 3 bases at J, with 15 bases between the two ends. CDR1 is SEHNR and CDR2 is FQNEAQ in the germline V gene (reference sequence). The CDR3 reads CASSLIPAGRTDTQYF. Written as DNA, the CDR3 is TGTGCCAGCAGCTTAATCCCTGCGGGTAGGACAGATACGCAGTATTTT. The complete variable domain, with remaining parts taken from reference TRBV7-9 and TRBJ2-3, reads DTGVSQNPRHKITKRGQNVTFRCDPISEHNRLYWYRQTLGQGPEFLTYFQNEAQLEKSRLLSDRFSAERPKGSFSTLEIQRTEQGDSAMYLCASSLIPAGRTDTQYFGPGTRLTVL.

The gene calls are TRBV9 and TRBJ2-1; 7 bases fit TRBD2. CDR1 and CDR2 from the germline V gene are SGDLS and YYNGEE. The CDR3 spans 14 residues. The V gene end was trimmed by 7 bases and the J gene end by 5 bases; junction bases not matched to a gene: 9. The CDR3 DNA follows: TGTGCCAGCTCCTTTCGGGACTACCACAATGAGCAGTTCTTC. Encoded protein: CASSFRDYHNEQFF.

CDR3 DNA: TGTGCCAGCAGCTTGAGCGTAGTTAGGGGGAGCTCCTACAATGAGCAGTTCTTC. Encoded protein: CASSLSVVRGSSYNEQFF. V gene TRBV5-8 combines with J gene TRBJ2-1, with a weak D call TRBD1 (6 bases). This CDR3 is built from 18 residues. V was cut by 1 base and J by 0 bases, with 17 bases left in between. Germline V lookup: CDR1 SGHTS, CDR2 YDEGEE.

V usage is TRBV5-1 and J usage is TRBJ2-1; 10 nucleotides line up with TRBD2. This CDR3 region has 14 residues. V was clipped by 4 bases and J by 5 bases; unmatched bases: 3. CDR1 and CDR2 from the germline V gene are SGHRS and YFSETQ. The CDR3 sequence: CASSPGLADNEQFF. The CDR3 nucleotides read TGCGCCAGCAGCCCCGGACTAGCGGACAATGAGCAGTTCTTC.

This CDR3 is CASSLAGALGETQYF. The CDR3 region has the DNA TGCGCCAGCAGCTTGGCGGGGGCCTTGGGAGAGACCCAGTACTTC. The chain carries TRBV5-1 and TRBJ2-5; D is tentatively TRBD1 or TRBD2 (6 bases each). The CDR3 is 15 amino acids. Germline assignment: CDR1 SGHRS and CDR2 YFSETQ. Trimming took off 0 bases at V and 4 bases at J, with 13 bases between the two ends. The full variable domain, with the rest looked up from reference TRBV5-1 and TRBJ2-5, is KAGVTQTPRYLIKTRGQQVTLSCSPISGHRSVSWYQQTPGQGLQFLFEYFSETQRNKGNFPGRFSGRQFSNSRSEMNVSTLELGDSALYLCASSLAGALGETQYFGPGTRLLVL.

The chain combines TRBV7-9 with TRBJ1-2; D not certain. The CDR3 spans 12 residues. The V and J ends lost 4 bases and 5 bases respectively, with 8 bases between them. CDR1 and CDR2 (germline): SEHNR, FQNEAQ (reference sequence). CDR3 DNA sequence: TGTGCCAGCAGCTCAGCTCGTTATGGCTACACCTTC. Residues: CASSSARYGYTF.

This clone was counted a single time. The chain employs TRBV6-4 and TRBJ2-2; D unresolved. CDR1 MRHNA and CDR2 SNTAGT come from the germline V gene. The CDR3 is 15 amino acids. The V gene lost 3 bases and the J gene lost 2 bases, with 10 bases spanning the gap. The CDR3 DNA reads TGTGCCAGCAGTGAGTCCGGCGGAAACACCGGGGAGCTGTTTTTT. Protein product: CASSESGGNTGELFF.

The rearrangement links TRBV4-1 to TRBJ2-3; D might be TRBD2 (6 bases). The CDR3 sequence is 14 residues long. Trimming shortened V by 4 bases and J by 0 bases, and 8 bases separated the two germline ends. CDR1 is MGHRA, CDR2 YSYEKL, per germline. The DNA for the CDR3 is TGCGCCAGCAGCCCGAGCGGGAGCACAGATACGCAGTATTTT. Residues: CASSPSGSTDTQYF.

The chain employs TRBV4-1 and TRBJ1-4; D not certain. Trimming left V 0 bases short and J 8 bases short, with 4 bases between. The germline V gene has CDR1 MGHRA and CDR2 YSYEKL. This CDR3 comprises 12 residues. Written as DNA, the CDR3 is TGCGCCAGCAGCCAAGATTTAGAAAAACTGTTTTTT. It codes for CASSQDLEKLFF.

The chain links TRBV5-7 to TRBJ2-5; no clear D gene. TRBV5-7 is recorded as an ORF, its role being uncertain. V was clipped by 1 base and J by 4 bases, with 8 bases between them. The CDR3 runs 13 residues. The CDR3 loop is CASSLYSLETQYF. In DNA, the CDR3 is TGTGCCAGCAGCTTGTACAGTCTAGAGACCCAGTACTTC.

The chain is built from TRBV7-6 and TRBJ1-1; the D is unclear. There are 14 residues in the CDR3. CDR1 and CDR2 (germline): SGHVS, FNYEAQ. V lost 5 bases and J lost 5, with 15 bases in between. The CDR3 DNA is TGTGCCAGCAGCCCGAGACCCTCCGGGACTGAAGCTTTCTTT. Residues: CASSPRPSGTEAFF.

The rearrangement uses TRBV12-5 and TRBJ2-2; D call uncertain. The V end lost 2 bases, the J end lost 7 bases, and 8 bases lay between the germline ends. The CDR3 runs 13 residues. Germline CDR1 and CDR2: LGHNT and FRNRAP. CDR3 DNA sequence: TGTGCTAGTGGTTTGTCTGGCCACGGGGAGCTGTTTTTT. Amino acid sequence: CASGLSGHGELFF.

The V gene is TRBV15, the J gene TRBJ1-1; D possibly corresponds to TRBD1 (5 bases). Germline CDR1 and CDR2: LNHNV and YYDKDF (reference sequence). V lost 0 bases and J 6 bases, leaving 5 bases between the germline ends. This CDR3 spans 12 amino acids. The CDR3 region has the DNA TGTGCCACCAGCAGAGAGACAGCTGAAGCTTTCTTT. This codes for CATSRETAEAFF.

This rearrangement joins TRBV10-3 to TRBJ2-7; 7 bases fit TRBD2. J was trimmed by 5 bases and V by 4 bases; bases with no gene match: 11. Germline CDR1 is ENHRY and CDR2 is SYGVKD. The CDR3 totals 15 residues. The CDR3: CAISAWEGLQDEQYF. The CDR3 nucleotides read TGTGCCATCAGTGCGTGGGAGGGCCTTCAGGACGAGCAGTACTTC.

Here the CDR3 DNA reads TGTGCCAGCAGTGTTAGGTCGGGACAGGGGGGAGATACGCAGTATTTT. The encoded protein is CASSVRSGQGGDTQYF. This chain connects TRBV6-1 to TRBJ2-3; 11 nucleotides line up with TRBD1. CDR3 length: 16 residues. Germline-derived CDR1 and CDR2 are MNHNS and SASEGT. J lost 5 bases, V lost 4 bases, and 8 bases had no gene match.

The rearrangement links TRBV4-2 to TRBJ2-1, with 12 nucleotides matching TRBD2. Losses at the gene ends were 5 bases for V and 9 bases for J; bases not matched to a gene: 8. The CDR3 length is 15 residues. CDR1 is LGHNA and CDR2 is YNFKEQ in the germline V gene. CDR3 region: CASSRTSGTLGEQFF. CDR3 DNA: TGTGCCAGCAGCAGGACTAGCGGGACCTTGGGTGAGCAGTTCTTC.

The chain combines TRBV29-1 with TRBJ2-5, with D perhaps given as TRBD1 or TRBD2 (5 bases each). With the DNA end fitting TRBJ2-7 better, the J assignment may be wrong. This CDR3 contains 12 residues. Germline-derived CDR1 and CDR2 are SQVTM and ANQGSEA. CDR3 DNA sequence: TGCAGCGTTGTGAGGGACGCCTACGAGCAGTACTTC. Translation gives CSVVRDAYEQYF.

The CDR3 protein is CASSLAGQGVYGYTF. The CDR3 DNA is TGTGCCAGCAGCCTGGCGGGACAGGGCGTCTATGGCTACACCTTC. V usage is TRBV5-5 and J usage is TRBJ1-2; 9 bases match TRBD1. CDR1 is SGHKS and CDR2 is YYEKEE in the germline V gene (reference sequence). The trim removed 4 bases at V and 4 bases at J, leaving 8 bases unmatched. This CDR3 region has 15 residues.

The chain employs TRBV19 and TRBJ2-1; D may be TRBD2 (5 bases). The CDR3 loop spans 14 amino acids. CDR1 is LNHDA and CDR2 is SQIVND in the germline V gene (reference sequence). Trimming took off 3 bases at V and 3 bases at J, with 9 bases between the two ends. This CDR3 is CASSIRTHYNEQFF. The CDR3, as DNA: TGTGCCAGTAGTATTAGGACTCACTACAATGAGCAGTTCTTC.

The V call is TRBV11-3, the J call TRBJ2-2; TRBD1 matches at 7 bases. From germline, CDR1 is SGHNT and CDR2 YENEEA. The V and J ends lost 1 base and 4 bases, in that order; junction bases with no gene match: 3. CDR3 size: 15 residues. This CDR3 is CASSLGQGPTGELFF. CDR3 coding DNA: TGTGCCAGCAGCTTAGGACAGGGCCCCACCGGGGAGCTGTTTTTT. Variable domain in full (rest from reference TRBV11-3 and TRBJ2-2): EAGVVQSPRYKIIEKKQPVAFWCNPISGHNTLYWYLQNLGQGPELLIRYENEEAVDDSQLPKDRFSAERLKGVDSTLKIQPAELGDSAVYLCASSLGQGPTGELFFGEGSRLTVL.

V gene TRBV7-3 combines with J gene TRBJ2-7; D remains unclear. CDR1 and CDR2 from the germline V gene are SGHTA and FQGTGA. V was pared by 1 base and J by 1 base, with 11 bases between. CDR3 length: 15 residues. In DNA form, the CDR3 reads TGTGCCAGCAGCTTAAGGCCGGGTTCTTCCTACGAGCAGTACTTC. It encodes CASSLRPGSSYEQYF.

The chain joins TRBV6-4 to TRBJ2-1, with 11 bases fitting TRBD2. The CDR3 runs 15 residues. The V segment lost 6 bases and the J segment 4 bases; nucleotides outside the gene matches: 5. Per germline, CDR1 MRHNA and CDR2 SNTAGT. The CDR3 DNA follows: TGTGCCAGCAGCGCCCGACTAGCGGGATACAATGAGCAGTTCTTC. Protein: CASSARLAGYNEQFF.

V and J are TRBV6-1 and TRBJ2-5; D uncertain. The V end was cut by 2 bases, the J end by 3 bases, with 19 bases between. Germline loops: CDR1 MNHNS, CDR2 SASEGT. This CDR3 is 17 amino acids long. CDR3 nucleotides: TGTGCCAGCAGTGAACTCGGTATGTCCTATATAGAAGAGACCCAGTACTTC. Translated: CASSELGMSYIEETQYF.